These 15 T cell receptor beta chains came from one sample sequenced in a study of response to subunit inactivated influenza vaccine. TCRdb called the RT-PCR reads again in MiXCR, with one record for every CDR3 protein. The data hold about 180,000 distinct CDR3 sequences, with 9.2% observed a single time. The sequencing here drew on non-naive T cells sorted from PBMCs, taken on the day of vaccination. The receptors derive from a man over 45 who received an inactivated influenza vaccine.

In its sample, this clonotype was seen a few times. Relative to the germline gene, one junction end is altered; a read error may explain this. The genes are TRBV5-6 and TRBJ2-1, with 9 bases that match TRBD1. The CDR3 runs to 12 residues. The germline V gene has CDR1 SGHDT and CDR2 YYEEEE. The CDR3 DNA sequence: TGTGCCAGCAGCCGGACCGGGACAGGGCCGGTCTTC. Its translation: CASSRTGTGPVF.

As DNA, the CDR3 is TGTGCCAGCTCAGGGAAGCCGTCGAACACTGAAGCTTTCTTT. It is translated as CASSGKPSNTEAFF. The chain employs TRBV18 and TRBJ1-1; D unclear. The CDR3 has 14 residues. Trimming left V 5 bases short and J 1 base short, with 11 bases between. Germline CDR1 is KGHSH and CDR2 is LQKENI.

The table lists this clonotype with a few counts. The chain uses TRBV6-1 and TRBJ1-1; D is undetermined. Germline-derived CDR1 and CDR2 are MNHNS and SASEGT. V lost 10 bases and J 4 bases, leaving 10 bases between the germline ends. This CDR3 spans 11 amino acids. CDR3 DNA sequence: TGTGCCACATGGGAGGGCACTGAAGCTTTCTTT. Amino acids: CATWEGTEAFF.

The genes are TRBV10-3 and TRBJ1-1; 10 positions agree with TRBD1. This CDR3 contains 14 residues. The ends lost 4 bases at V and 2 bases at J; junction bases unmatched: 1. The V gene's germline CDR1 is ENHRY and CDR2 SYGVKD. The CDR3 here is CAISGQGANTEAFF. DNA of the CDR3: TGTGCCATCAGTGGACAGGGGGCTAACACTGAAGCTTTCTTT.

The rearrangement uses TRBV27 and TRBJ1-6; no reliable D call. The CDR3 extends over 14 amino acids. Germline V gene data show CDR1 as MNHEY and CDR2 as SMNVEV (reference sequence). Trimming stripped 6 bases from V and 2 bases from J, with 8 bases between. The CDR3 sequence is CASSTKAYNSPLHF. CDR3 DNA sequence: TGTGCCAGCAGCACCAAAGCCTATAATTCACCCCTCCACTTT.

This clonotype showed up just a few times. The V gene is TRBV6-1, the J gene TRBJ2-2; possible D gene TRBD1, 6 bases. The V end lost 5 bases, the J end lost 5 bases, and 18 bases lay between the germline ends. Germline-derived CDR1 and CDR2 are MNHNS and SASEGT. The CDR3 is 16 amino acids. The CDR3 here is CASSPIENGQTGELFF. CDR3 DNA sequence: TGTGCCAGCAGTCCAATTGAAAACGGACAGACCGGGGAGCTGTTTTTT.

CDR3 in amino acids: CSVQIGDPNQPQHF. The CDR3 DNA sequence: TGCAGCGTGCAAATAGGGGATCCCAATCAGCCCCAGCATTTT. V and J are TRBV29-1 and TRBJ1-5, with D possibly being TRBD1 (5 bases). The CDR3 sequence is 14 residues long. From germline, CDR1 is SQVTM and CDR2 ANQGSEA. V lost 6 bases and J lost 3, with 15 bases in between.

This clonotype was seen a few times. The CDR3 DNA follows: TGTGCCAGCTCACCACTAGCGGGGGAATACAATGAGCAGTTCTTC. Translating gives CASSPLAGEYNEQFF. V gene TRBV18 combines with J gene TRBJ2-1, with 9 nucleotides matching TRBD2. V lost 1 base to trimming and J lost 4 bases; unmatched junction nucleotides: 2. CDR3 length: 15 residues. CDR1 and CDR2 from the germline V gene are KGHSH and LQKENI.

This clonotype was picked up many times. V usage is TRBV15 and J usage is TRBJ1-5; TRBD1 matches 7 bases. V lost 0 bases to trimming and J lost 4 bases; unmatched junction nucleotides: 3. The length of the CDR3 is 15 residues. Germline CDR1 is LNHNV and CDR2 is YYDKDF (reference sequence). The CDR3 protein is CATSRDGTENQPQHF. For the CDR3, the DNA is TGTGCCACCAGCAGAGATGGGACAGAGAATCAGCCCCAGCATTTT.

Here the CDR3 DNA reads TGTGCCAGCTCACCTCCTCTCGGGGAGACCCAGTACTTC. It codes for CASSPPLGETQYF. The rearrangement uses TRBV18 and TRBJ2-5; D ambiguous. Germline CDR1 and CDR2: KGHSH and LQKENI. The CDR3 has 13 residues. The V end was cut by 3 bases, the J end by 5 bases, with 10 bases between.

This clonotype was detected many times. This rearrangement joins TRBV12-3 or TRBV12-4 to TRBJ2-1; TRBD2 matches 8 bases. The V and J ends lost 7 bases and 2 bases, in that order; junction bases with no gene match: 10. This CDR3 is built from 16 residues. The CDR3 coding sequence is TGTGCCAGCACCGCCGGCGGGGGGAAAGCCTACAATGAGCAGTTCTTC. Translated, it gives CASTAGGGKAYNEQFF.

There are a few counts of this clonotype. The genes are TRBV25-1 and TRBJ1-2; no reliable D call. V was clipped by 1 base and J by 8 bases, with 5 bases between them. In germline, CDR1 is MGHDK, CDR2 SYGVNS. The CDR3 sequence is 11 residues long. The CDR3 DNA sequence: TGTGCCAGCAGTGAATCGGTCGGCTACACCTTC. Protein: CASSESVGYTF.

The rearrangement joins TRBV12-3 or TRBV12-4 to TRBJ1-2; no clear D. The CDR3 is 12 amino acids. The ends were cut back, 6 bases at V and 3 bases at J, with 8 bases in the middle. CDR3 DNA sequence: TGTGCCAGCAGCGCGTGGGACTATGGCTACACCTTC. The encoded protein is CASSAWDYGYTF.

Only a few counts were recorded for this clonotype. V is TRBV5-8 and J is TRBJ2-1, with TRBD1 matching 7 bases. V dropped 7 bases and J dropped 6; count of bases not matched to a gene: 10. The CDR3 contains 14 residues. The germline gives CDR1 SGHTS, CDR2 YDEGEE. CDR3 in DNA: TGTGCCAGCTATGGACAGGACGCGTTCAATGAGCAGTTCTTC. Encoded protein: CASYGQDAFNEQFF. The variable domain in full, completed from reference TRBV5-8 and TRBJ2-1, reads EAGVTQSPTHLIKTRGQQATLRCSPISGHTSVYWYQQALGLGLQFLLWYDEGEERNRGNFPPRFSGRQFPNYSSELNVNALELEDSALYLCASYGQDAFNEQFFGPGTRLTVL.

The rearrangement joins TRBV4-1 to TRBJ2-5; D ambiguous. The V gene's germline CDR1 is MGHRA and CDR2 YSYEKL. Trimming removed 1 base from V and 4 bases from J, with 13 bases in between. The CDR3 is 15 residues long. The CDR3 protein is CASSQVGAGLETQYF. The CDR3 nucleotides read TGCGCCAGCAGCCAAGTTGGTGCAGGTTTAGAGACCCAGTACTTC.